These T cell receptor beta chains were read from a single sample in a study of blood T cell repertoires in COVID-19. Using immunoSEQ multiplex PCR, the repertoire was profiled, and TCRdb retains in-frame clones only, with some absent. The sample consists of almost 250,000 clones, 75% to 90% of them appearing once. Sequenced input: PBMCs or T cells enriched from blood (not recorded which). The receptors derive from a woman aged 25 to 45 who had recovered from COVID-19. Each CDR3 is given with its conserved first and last residue. A D gene is named only where the DNA matches it firmly. Rows give clone size only sometimes, using once, few, many, or a class for an expanded clone.

TRBD1 | TRBJ1-5 | few | TRBV7-2 | 14 | CASSTGTVNQPQHF | TGTGCCAGCAGCACTGGGACAGTCAATCAGCCCCAGCATTTT
TRBD2 | TRBJ2-1 | once | TRBV5-1 | 16 | CASSRGTSGGFNEQFF | TGCGCCAGCAGCCGCGGGACTAGCGGGGGATTCAATGAGCAGTTCTTC
TRBD1 | TRBJ1-6 | . | TRBV5-1 | 17 | CASSLGGQGATGSPLHF | TGCGCCAGCAGCTTGGGGGGACAGGGGGCGACTGGTTCACCCCTCCACTTT
. | TRBJ2-1 | . | TRBV19 | 11 | CASSISDYRIF | TGTGCCAGTAGTATCTCCGACTATAGGATCTTC
TRBD2 | TRBJ2-7 | . | TRBV28 | 15 | CASSGLAERIYEQYF | TGTGCCAGCAGCGGACTAGCGGAGCGCATCTACGAGCAGTACTTC
TRBD2 | TRBJ2-3 | once | TRBV7-2 | 15 | CASSWKRDVTDTQYF | TGTGCCAGCAGCTGGAAGCGGGACGTCACAGATACGCAGTATTTT
. | TRBJ1-5 | . | TRBV5-4 | 13 | CASSMDRDQPQHF | TGTGCCAGCAGCATGGACCGCGATCAGCCCCAGCATTTT
. | TRBJ1-6 | . | TRBV11-2 | 13 | CASSLVLESPLHF | TGTGCCAGCAGCTTAGTTTTGGAGTCACCCCTCCACTTT
TRBD1 | TRBJ1-1 | . | TRBV7-2 | 14 | CASSRDRGWTEAFF | TGTGCCAGCAGCCGGGACAGGGGTTGGACTGAAGCTTTCTTT
. | TRBJ2-5 | . | TRBV28 | 16 | CASSLGRGSRQETQYF | TGTGCCAGCAGTTTAGGCAGGGGATCACGCCAAGAGACCCAGTACTTC
. | TRBJ1-3 | . | TRBV29-1 | 15 | CSVVLRHLRGNTIYF | TGCAGCGTTGTGCTGAGGCATCTCCGGGGAAACACCATATATTTT
. | TRBJ1-2 | . | TRBV4-3 | 16 | CASSQDARGGEGGYTF | TGCGCCAGCAGCCAAGACGCAAGAGGGGGTGAGGGAGGCTACACCTTC
. | TRBJ1-6 | few | TRBV7-3 | 15 | CASSLESSYNSPLHF | TGTGCCAGCAGCTTGGAGAGCTCCTATAATTCACCCCTCCACTTT
. | TRBJ1-1 | . | TRBV7-9 | 15 | CASSPGERLNTEAFF | TGTGCCAGCAGCCCTGGGGAGAGACTGAACACTGAAGCTTTCTTT
TRBD1 | TRBJ1-4 | once | TRBV19 | 14 | CASRDRGNSEKLFF | TGTGCCAGTAGGGACAGGGGTAATTCAGAAAAACTGTTTTTT
TRBD1 | TRBJ2-1 | . | TRBV28 | 17 | CASSPPGATGAYNEQFF | TGTGCCAGCAGTCCCCCTGGGGCGACAGGGGCCTACAATGAGCAGTTCTTC
TRBD1 | TRBJ2-2 | . | TRBV15 | 15 | CATSRRTGNTGELFF | TGTGCCACCAGCAGAAGGACAGGCAACACCGGGGAGCTGTTTTTT
. | TRBJ2-1 | . | TRBV11-2 | 17 | CASRPSPLARRYNEQFF | TGTGCCAGCAGACCGTCCCCTCTAGCGCGGAGGTACAATGAGCAGTTCTTC
. | TRBJ1-5 | . | TRBV20-1 | 11 | CSAQGPQPQHF | TGCAGTGCCCAGGGTCCTCAGCCCCAGCATTTT
TRBD1 | TRBJ1-1 | few | TRBV18 | 16 | CASSPKVWDSNTEAFF | TGTGCCAGCTCACCAAAGGTGTGGGACAGCAACACTGAAGCTTTCTTT
TRBD1 | TRBJ1-5 | . | TRBV28 | 15 | CASSTGGNGNQPQHF | TGTGCCAGCAGCACAGGGGGCAACGGCAATCAGCCCCAGCATTTT
TRBD1 | TRBJ1-6 | . | TRBV5-5 | 15 | CASSSSGTGDPPLHF | TGTGCCAGCAGCTCGTCCGGGACAGGAGACCCACCCCTCCACTTT
TRBD2 | TRBJ2-2 | . | TRBV5-5 | 16 | CASSQGLARGTGELFF | TGTGCCAGCAGCCAGGGACTAGCGCGCGGCACCGGGGAGCTGTTTTTT
. | TRBJ1-1 | . | TRBV18 | 13 | CASSAAGNTEAFF | TGTGCCAGCTCAGCTGCAGGGAACACTGAAGCTTTCTTT
. | TRBJ1-1 | . | TRBV9 | 15 | CASSVAGHRNTEAFF | TGTGCCAGCAGCGTAGCGGGACACCGGAACACTGAAGCTTTCTTT
TRBD1 | TRBJ1-2 | . | TRBV18 | 17 | CASFIVRGRLYQYGYTF | TGTGCCAGCTTTATCGTCAGGGGGCGCCTTTATCAGTATGGCTACACCTTC
TRBD1 | TRBJ1-5 | . | TRBV5-1 | 16 | CASSLGDRGIDQPQHF | TGCGCCAGCAGCTTGGGGGACAGGGGCATCGATCAGCCCCAGCATTTT
. | TRBJ2-7 | . | TRBV5-6 | 14 | CASSSTRQAYEQYF | TGTGCCAGCAGCTCCACAAGACAGGCCTACGAGCAGTACTTC
TRBD2 | TRBJ2-3 | . | TRBV3-1/TRBV3-2 | 16 | CASSQGLAGAGGRQYF | TGTGCCAGCAGCCAGGGACTAGCGGGAGCCGGGGGCAGGCAGTATTTT
TRBD2 | TRBJ2-2 | . | TRBV5-6 | 15 | CASSLGAGNTGELFF | TGTGCCAGCAGCTTGGGAGCGGGAAACACCGGGGAGCTGTTTTTT
. | TRBJ1-6 | once | TRBV24-1 | 14 | CATSDSTYNSPLHF | TGTGCCACCAGTGATTCAACCTATAATTCACCCCTCCACTTT
TRBD1 | TRBJ1-2 | once | TRBV30 | 11 | CASGTAYGYTF | TGTGCCTCCGGGACAGCGTATGGCTACACCTTC
TRBD1 | TRBJ1-3 | . | TRBV6-5 | 14 | CASSSKTGGNTIYF | TGTGCCAGCAGTTCTAAGACAGGGGGTAACACCATATATTTT
TRBD2 | TRBJ2-1 | . | TRBV19 | 16 | CASRSQRESSYNEQFF | TGTGCCAGTAGATCCCAGCGGGAGAGCTCCTACAATGAGCAGTTCTTC
TRBD1 | TRBJ1-2 | . | TRBV4-2 | 14 | CASSQGAGGNGYTF | TGTGCCAGCAGCCAAGGGGCAGGGGGCAATGGCTACACCTTC
. | TRBJ2-7 | . | TRBV25-1 | 11 | CASSARYEQYF | TGTGCCAGCAGCGCGCGTTACGAGCAGTACTTC
TRBD1 | TRBJ1-5 | . | TRBV28 | 16 | CASLSSGQGANQPQHF | TGTGCCAGCCTTAGTAGCGGACAGGGGGCAAATCAGCCCCAGCATTTT
. | TRBJ2-2 | . | TRBV11-2 | 16 | CASSLTGPRGTGELFF | TGTGCCAGCAGCTTGACAGGTCCAAGGGGCACCGGGGAGCTGTTTTTT
. | TRBJ2-1 | . | TRBV3-1/TRBV3-2 | 14 | CASSQELGGNEQFF | TGTGCCAGCAGCCAAGAATTAGGGGGCAATGAGCAGTTCTTC
TRBD1 | TRBJ2-2 | . | TRBV28 | 16 | CASSTTGGVRPGELFF | TGTGCCAGCAGTACAACAGGGGGCGTCCGTCCCGGGGAGCTGTTTTTT
. | TRBJ1-2 | . | TRBV28 | 13 | CASSFARVRGYTF | TGTGCCAGCAGTTTTGCCAGGGTGAGGGGCTACACCTTC
. | TRBJ1-1 | . | TRBV3-1/TRBV3-2 | 13 | CASSQPQTAEAFF | TGTGCCAGCAGCCAACCACAAACAGCTGAAGCTTTCTTT
TRBD2 | TRBJ2-1 | . | TRBV9 | 16 | CASSVGRSGRLNEQFF | TGTGCCAGCAGCGTAGGCAGGAGCGGGAGGTTAAATGAGCAGTTCTTC
. | TRBJ1-1 | . | TRBV11-3 | 13 | CASSLKADTEAFF | TGTGCCAGCAGCTTAAAGGCGGACACTGAAGCTTTCTTT
TRBD2 | TRBJ2-2 | . | TRBV9 | 18 | CASSAGLARRRDTGELFF | TGTGCCAGCAGCGCCGGACTAGCGCGGCGTAGGGACACCGGGGAGCTGTTTTTT
. | TRBJ2-7 | few | TRBV28 | 15 | CASRGRRTSSYEQYF | TGTGCCAGCAGGGGCCGGCGTACGAGCTCCTACGAGCAGTACTTC
TRBD2 | TRBJ2-5 | . | TRBV5-1 | 16 | CASSTRGTSGRETQYF | TGCGCCAGCAGCACCCGTGGGACTAGCGGGAGAGAGACCCAGTACTTC
. | TRBJ1-2 | . | TRBV21-1 | 18 | CARWDGRHAGPTNYGYTF | TGTGCCAGGTGGGATGGGCGGCACGCGGGTCCAACGAACTATGGCTACACCTTC
TRBD1 | TRBJ1-4 | few | TRBV7-2 | 16 | CASSLSQGATNEKLFF | TGTGCCAGCAGCTTATCACAGGGGGCAACTAATGAAAAACTGTTTTTT
TRBD1 | TRBJ1-6 | . | TRBV27 | 14 | CASSLGQGNSPLHF | TGTGCCAGCAGTTTGGGACAGGGAAATTCACCCCTCCACTTT
TRBD2 | TRBJ2-1 | . | TRBV29-1 | 14 | CSVALAGVGNEQFF | TGCAGCGTTGCCCTAGCGGGAGTAGGCAATGAGCAGTTCTTC